The rows below give T cell receptor beta chains drawn from one sample of a study of cytomegalovirus exposure and HLA in healthy donors. Sequencing was performed with immunoSEQ multiplex PCR; in TCRdb, only in-frame clones are kept and a portion is missing. The table lists some 130,000 clones, with approximately 1.6% in the top ten. Sequencing input: PBMCs. The receptors were gathered from a man aged 18 to 29 in good health and CMV-seronegative. CDR3s include the opening cysteine and the closing phenylalanine or tryptophan. A D gene is named only where the DNA matches it firmly.

cdr3_length | d_call | j_call | v_call | cdr3_aa | cdr3_nt
15 | . | TRBJ2-7 | TRBV6-6 | CASSRRAGETYEQYF | TGTGCCAGCAGTCGTCGGGCAGGGGAGACCTACGAGCAGTACTTC
16 | TRBD1 | TRBJ2-2 | TRBV25-1 | CASGRTGTGNPGELFF | TGTGCCAGCGGCAGAACCGGGACAGGGAATCCCGGGGAGCTGTTTTTT
16 | TRBD2 | TRBJ2-3 | TRBV7-9 | CASSSFWTSGLNTQYF | TGTGCCAGCAGCTCCTTTTGGACTAGCGGGTTAAATACGCAGTATTTT
15 | TRBD1 | TRBJ2-7 | TRBV6-5 | CASSYRGDRGDEQYF | TGTGCCAGCAGTTACCGGGGGGACAGGGGAGACGAGCAGTACTTC
16 | . | TRBJ1-5 | TRBV6-6 | CASSYMGGENNQPQHF | TGTGCCAGCAGTTACATGGGGGGAGAGAATAATCAGCCCCAGCATTTT
16 | TRBD2 | TRBJ2-5 | TRBV4-3 | CASSQAGLAGPGTQYF | TGCGCCAGCAGCCAAGCAGGACTAGCGGGGCCGGGGACCCAGTACTTC
16 | TRBD1 | TRBJ1-4 | TRBV5-1 | CASSWMRQGAGEKLFF | TGCGCCAGCAGCTGGATGCGACAGGGGGCAGGGGAAAAACTGTTTTTT
17 | . | TRBJ1-5 | TRBV4-3 | CASSLSLQGRGNQPQHF | TGCGCCAGCAGCTTATCCCTGCAGGGGCGAGGCAATCAGCCCCAGCATTTT
15 | TRBD2 | TRBJ2-1 | TRBV4-3 | CASSFRTSGLEEQFF | TGCGCCAGCAGCTTCCGGACTAGCGGTTTAGAAGAGCAGTTCTTC
13 | . | TRBJ2-2 | TRBV18 | CASSPPVTGELFF | TGTGCCAGCTCACCACCCGTCACCGGGGAGCTGTTTTTT
12 | . | TRBJ2-2 | TRBV5-4 | CASQPGPGELFF | TGTGCCTCCCAGCCAGGGCCCGGGGAGCTGTTTTTT
14 | . | TRBJ2-7 | TRBV27 | CASSFGTQQSEQYF | TGTGCCAGCAGTTTTGGAACCCAGCAGAGCGAGCAGTACTTC
13 | . | TRBJ1-2 | TRBV6-4 | CASSDVGGENYTF | TGTGCCAGCAGTGACGTCGGAGGGGAGAACTACACCTTC
15 | . | TRBJ2-7 | TRBV29-1 | CSVPNTGDGPYEQYF | TGCAGCGTTCCAAACACGGGGGACGGTCCCTACGAGCAGTACTTC
14 | . | TRBJ1-5 | TRBV2 | CASSDGRELQPQHF | TGTGCCAGCAGTGACGGCAGGGAACTTCAGCCCCAGCATTTT
11 | . | TRBJ2-3 | TRBV5-1 | CASSQGDTQYF | TGCGCCAGCAGCCAGGGAGATACGCAGTATTTT
14 | . | TRBJ1-6 | TRBV27 | CASTDYTISPYLHF | TGTGCCAGCACGGACTACACCATATCCCCGTACCTCCACTTT
18 | TRBD2 | TRBJ2-2 | TRBV7-2 | CASSLAGTSGSWTGELFF | TGTGCCAGCAGCTTAGCCGGGACTAGCGGGAGTTGGACCGGGGAGCTGTTTTTT
15 | . | TRBJ2-7 | TRBV9 | CASSVGTGSSYEQYF | TGTGCCAGCAGCGTAGGAACAGGGAGCTCCTACGAGCAGTACTTC
18 | . | TRBJ2-7 | TRBV7-2 | CASSSRRRVGDLLYEQYF | TGTGCCAGCAGCTCCAGGCGCAGGGTGGGTGACCTTCTCTACGAGCAGTACTTC
15 | TRBD1 | TRBJ2-2 | TRBV9 | CASSVDRGVTGELFF | TGTGCCAGCAGCGTAGACAGGGGAGTCACCGGGGAGCTGTTTTTT
12 | . | TRBJ1-1 | TRBV19 | CASSIGRGEAFF | TGTGCCAGTAGTATAGGTAGAGGGGAAGCTTTCTTT
14 | . | TRBJ1-2 | TRBV14 | CASSLSRGNYGYTF | TGTGCCAGCAGCCTGAGCCGGGGGAACTATGGCTACACCTTC
15 | TRBD1 | TRBJ2-2 | TRBV11-2 | CASSPGTGFTGELFF | TGTGCCAGCAGTCCCGGGACAGGGTTCACCGGGGAGCTGTTTTTT
16 | . | TRBJ2-7 | TRBV28 | CASSLGARTVYYEQYF | TGTGCCAGCAGTTTAGGGGCCAGGACAGTGTACTACGAGCAGTACTTC
14 | . | TRBJ1-4 | TRBV2 | CASSVGAGATKLFF | TGTGCCAGCAGTGTGGGGGCAGGAGCCACAAAACTGTTTTTT
11 | . | TRBJ2-3 | TRBV6-4 | CASSEGGTQYF | TGTGCCAGCAGTGAAGGCGGGACGCAGTATTTT
12 | . | TRBJ2-1 | TRBV29-1 | CSVEVTNNEQFF | TGCAGCGTTGAAGTAACTAACAATGAGCAGTTCTTC
12 | . | TRBJ1-1 | TRBV27 | CASMWAGGSSFF | .
12 | . | TRBJ2-3 | TRBV2 | CASSEVVAAQYF | TGTGCCAGCAGTGAGGTAGTTGCGGCGCAGTATTTT
13 | . | TRBJ1-1 | TRBV18 | CASSPREEAEAFF | TGTGCCAGCTCACCGCGGGAAGAAGCTGAAGCTTTCTTT
16 | TRBD2 | TRBJ2-2 | TRBV13 | CASSLMSGGGSGELFF | TGTGCCAGCAGCTTAATGAGCGGGGGAGGATCGGGGGAGCTGTTTTTT
17 | TRBD1 | TRBJ1-2 | TRBV28 | CASSLPGTGASTYGYTF | TGTGCCAGCAGTTTACCAGGGACAGGGGCTTCTACCTATGGCTACACCTTC
14 | TRBD1 | TRBJ2-7 | TRBV5-1 | CASSPPGQTYEQYF | TGCGCCAGCAGCCCGCCGGGACAGACCTACGAGCAGTACTTC
13 | . | TRBJ2-5 | TRBV9 | CASSKGDWETQYF | TGTGCCAGCAGTAAAGGGGATTGGGAGACCCAGTACTTC
17 | . | TRBJ2-5 | TRBV11-3 | CASSQNVGVTGQETQYF | TGTGCCAGCAGCCAAAACGTGGGAGTTACTGGCCAAGAGACCCAGTACTTC
15 | . | TRBJ2-1 | TRBV7-2 | CASSLIGGMYNEQFF | TGTGCCAGCAGCTTAATCGGGGGTATGTACAATGAGCAGTTCTTC
15 | . | TRBJ1-1 | TRBV6-5 | CASSLSGIVNTEAFF | TGTGCCAGCAGTTTGTCAGGGATAGTTAACACTGAAGCTTTCTTT
14 | . | TRBJ2-7 | TRBV7-9 | CASSLGTLPYEQYF | TGTGCCAGCAGCTTAGGGACACTCCCCTACGAGCAGTACTTC
15 | TRBD2 | TRBJ2-5 | TRBV2 | CASIRGGLVGETQYF | TGTGCCAGCATCCGGGGGGGGCTGGTGGGGGAGACCCAGTACTTC
16 | TRBD2 | TRBJ2-5 | TRBV5-4 | CASSSGLAGDQETQYF | TGTGCCAGCAGCTCAGGACTAGCGGGGGACCAAGAGACCCAGTACTTC
16 | TRBD2 | TRBJ2-1 | TRBV7-9 | CASSRGTSDPHNEQFF | TGTGCCAGCAGCCGCGGGACTAGCGATCCCCACAATGAGCAGTTCTTC
14 | . | TRBJ2-1 | TRBV5-1 | CASSADRRGDEQFF | TGCGCCAGCAGCGCTGATAGGCGAGGCGATGAGCAGTTCTTC
14 | . | TRBJ2-1 | TRBV5-5 | CASSKPGTWNEQFF | TGTGCCAGCAGCAAACCCGGGACTTGGAATGAGCAGTTCTTC
19 | TRBD2 | TRBJ2-3 | TRBV28 | CASSLPLIILAGNTDTQYF | TGTGCCAGCAGTCTGCCCCTTATAATACTAGCGGGGAACACAGATACGCAGTATTTT
15 | . | TRBJ2-1 | TRBV5-4 | CASSLNSDPYNEQFF | TGTGCCAGCAGCTTGAATAGCGACCCCTACAATGAGCAGTTCTTC
13 | . | TRBJ2-7 | TRBV5-1 | CASSKDSIDEQYF | TGCGCCAGCAGCAAGGACTCGATTGACGAGCAGTACTTC
16 | . | TRBJ2-3 | TRBV5-4 | CASSPSTRQFTDTQYF | TGTGCCAGCAGCCCATCTACTCGACAGTTCACAGATACGCAGTATTTT
15 | TRBD1 | TRBJ1-2 | TRBV7-2 | CASSLGGQGAKGYTF | TGTGCCAGCAGCTTAGGGGGCCAGGGGGCAAAAGGCTACACCTTC
15 | TRBD1 | TRBJ2-7 | TRBV27 | CASSSPRDSTYEQYF | TGTGCCAGCAGTTCCCCTCGGGACAGCACCTACGAGCAGTACTTC
14 | TRBD1 | TRBJ1-6 | TRBV10-3 | CAISRDREDSPLHF | TGTGCCATCAGCAGGGACAGGGAGGATTCACCCCTCCACTTT
14 | TRBD1 | TRBJ2-7 | TRBV11-2 | CASSLEGTGTEQYF | TGTGCCAGCAGCTTAGAAGGGACAGGGACCGAGCAGTACTTC
15 | . | TRBJ2-7 | TRBV27 | CASSPKAGASYEQYF | TGTGCCAGCAGTCCTAAAGCGGGTGCATCCTACGAGCAGTACTTC
13 | . | TRBJ2-2 | TRBV27 | CASSPENTGELFF | TGTGCCAGCAGCCCAGAGAACACCGGGGAGCTGTTTTTT
17 | TRBD2 | TRBJ2-5 | TRBV5-5 | CASSEPGLAVRQETQYF | TGTGCCAGCAGCGAGCCGGGACTAGCGGTACGCCAAGAGACCCAGTACTTC
16 | . | TRBJ2-1 | TRBV7-3 | CASSFQEGASYNEQFF | TGTGCCAGCAGCTTTCAGGAGGGGGCATCCTACAATGAGCAGTTCTTC
13 | TRBD2 | TRBJ2-5 | TRBV6-5 | CATTPSYRGEQYF | TGTGCCACCACCCCCAGTTATCGGGGGGAGCAGTACTTC